The clone carrying this T cell receptor (beta chain) has at least ten counts. Antigen specificity is unknown. The sample comes from a study of T cell repertoires in cytomegalovirus infection. Study results and limitations: Clonotypes of TCR beta that were HLA-C-restricted and CMV-specific dominated the ex vivo response.

The CDR3 covers 15 residues. The germline CDR1 and CDR2 sequences are SGHTA and FQGNSA. The trim removed 10 bases at V and 7 bases at J, leaving 18 bases unmatched. In TCRdb, the reads were re-called with MiXCR into one record per CDR3 protein. The sample lists about 900,000 distinct CDR3 sequences, less than 35% occurring once. The chain links TRBV7-2 to TRBJ1-1; 7 bases match TRBD1. The sample in question was cultured CD8+ T cells from PBMCs, obtained from culture after CMV antigen stimulation. This sequence was found in a human donor in good health (CMV status not recorded). Some clones in this sample may be carry-over from other donors' samples. The CDR3 DNA sequence: TGTGCCACTCTGGGGGGACAGCCCCGTTCGGGTGAAGCTTTCTTT. This sequence encodes CATLGGQPRSGEAFF.